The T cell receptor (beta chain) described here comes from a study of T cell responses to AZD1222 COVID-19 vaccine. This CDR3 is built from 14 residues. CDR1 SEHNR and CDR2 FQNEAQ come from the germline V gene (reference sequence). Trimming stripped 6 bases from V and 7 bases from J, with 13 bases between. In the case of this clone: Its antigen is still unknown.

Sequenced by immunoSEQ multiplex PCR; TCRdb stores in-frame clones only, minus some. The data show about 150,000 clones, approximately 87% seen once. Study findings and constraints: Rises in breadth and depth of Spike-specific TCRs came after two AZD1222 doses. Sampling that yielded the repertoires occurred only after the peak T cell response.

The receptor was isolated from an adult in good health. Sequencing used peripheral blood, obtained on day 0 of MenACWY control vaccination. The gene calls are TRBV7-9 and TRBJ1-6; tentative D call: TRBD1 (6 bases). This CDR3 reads CASRYRGGNSPLHF. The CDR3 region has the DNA TGTGCCAGCAGGTACCGGGGGGGCAATTCACCCCTCCACTTT.